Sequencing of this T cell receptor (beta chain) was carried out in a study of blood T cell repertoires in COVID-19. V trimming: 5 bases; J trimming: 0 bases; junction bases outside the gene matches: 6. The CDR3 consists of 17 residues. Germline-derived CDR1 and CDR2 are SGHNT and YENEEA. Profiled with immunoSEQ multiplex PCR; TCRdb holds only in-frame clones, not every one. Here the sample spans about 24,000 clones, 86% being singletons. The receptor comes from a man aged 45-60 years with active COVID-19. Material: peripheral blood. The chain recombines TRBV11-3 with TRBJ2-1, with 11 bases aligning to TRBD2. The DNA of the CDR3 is TGTGCCAGCAGCCCTTCCACTAGCGGGAGCTCCTACAATGAGCAGTTCTTC. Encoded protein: CASSPSTSGSSYNEQFF. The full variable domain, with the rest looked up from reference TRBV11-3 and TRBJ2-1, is EAGVVQSPRYKIIEKKQPVAFWCNPISGHNTLYWYLQNLGQGPELLIRYENEEAVDDSQLPKDRFSAERLKGVDSTLKIQPAELGDSAVYLCASSPSTSGSSYNEQFFGPGTRLTVL.